Below are 25 T cell receptor beta chains sequenced from a single sample in a study of blood T cell repertoires in COVID-19. Some clones are missing from TCRdb's copy, which holds only in-frame ones; the method was immunoSEQ multiplex PCR. The table includes around 260,000 clones, roughly 85% detected once. Sequencing was performed on peripheral blood. All receptors derive from a man aged 55 to 70 who had recovered from COVID-19.

The V call is TRBV15, the J call TRBJ2-1; the match to TRBD2 covers 11 bases. J gave up 9 bases and V 5 bases, and 12 bases lay outside the gene matches. The CDR3 sequence is 16 residues long. Per germline, CDR1 LNHNV and CDR2 YYDKDF (reference sequence). As DNA, the CDR3 is TGTGCCACCAGCCGTCTAGCGGGAGGATCCAGCGGTGAGCAGTTCTTC. Its translation: CATSRLAGGSSGEQFF.

The J gene is TRBJ2-7, the V gene TRBV7-8, with a possible D match to TRBD2 (6 bases). Germline CDR1 is SGHVS and CDR2 is FQNEAQ. V shed 9 bases and J shed 5 bases, with 11 bases lying between them. The CDR3 extends over 11 amino acids. This CDR3 is CASSREHEQYF. DNA of the CDR3: TGTGCCAGTAGCCGGGAGCACGAGCAGTACTTC.

This clone showed up just once. V usage is TRBV7-9 and J usage is TRBJ2-1; 7 nucleotides align to TRBD1. CDR1 and CDR2 from the germline V gene are SEHNR and FQNEAQ (reference sequence). With V trimmed by 0 bases and J by 10 bases, 9 bases remained unmatched. The CDR3 extends over 15 amino acids. CDR3 DNA sequence: TGTGCCAGCAGCTTAGCAGGGACAGTCACGAGGGAGCAGTTCTTC. It yields the protein CASSLAGTVTREQFF.

With regard to this clone: The sample carries other DNA sequences with the same CDR3. The chain links TRBV2 to TRBJ2-2; 12 nucleotides line up with TRBD2. Unmatched junction bases numbered 1, after V lost 6 bases and J lost 2 bases. CDR3 length: 15 residues. Germline V CDR1 and CDR2: SNHLY, FYNNEI. The CDR3 reads CASRGLAGNTGELFF. CDR3 in DNA: TGTGCCAGCAGAGGACTAGCGGGAAACACCGGGGAGCTGTTTTTT.

V usage is TRBV14 and J usage is TRBJ2-7; 8 bases match TRBD2. There are 15 residues in the CDR3. Trimming cost V 0 bases and J 5 bases; bases outside gene matches: 6. The germline V gene encodes CDR1 SGHDN and CDR2 FVKESK. The CDR3 loop is CASSQELVSGNEQYF. DNA of the CDR3: TGTGCCAGCAGCCAAGAATTGGTTAGCGGGAACGAGCAGTACTTC.

The rearrangement links TRBV5-8 to TRBJ1-4; 7 positions match TRBD1. In germline, CDR1 is SGHTS, CDR2 YDEGEE. The CDR3 covers 15 residues. The junction had 3 bases not matched to a gene; V was cut back by 4 bases and J by 0 bases. The CDR3 DNA follows: TGTGCCAGCAGCCCGGGGACAGCAACTAATGAAAAACTGTTTTTT. Translated, it gives CASSPGTATNEKLFF.

The genes are TRBV11-2 and TRBJ1-2; D remains ambiguous. The CDR3 length is 18 residues. V lost 1 base and J lost 2, with 20 bases in between. Looked up from germline, CDR1 is SGHAT and CDR2 is FQNNGV. CDR3 amino acids: CASSLVTLGSSGNYGYTF. CDR3 DNA sequence: TGTGCCAGCAGCTTAGTAACTTTGGGGAGTAGTGGGAACTATGGCTACACCTTC.

The V call is TRBV5-1, the J call TRBJ1-4, with D unclear. The V end lost 4 bases, the J end lost 0 bases, and 4 bases lay between the germline ends. Germline CDR1 SGHRS, CDR2 YFSETQ. The CDR3 sequence is 13 residues long. CDR3 loop: CASSRSTNEKLFF. DNA for the CDR3: TGCGCCAGCAGCCGGTCAACTAATGAAAAACTGTTTTTT.

This chain uses TRBV27 with TRBJ2-7, with D perhaps TRBD2 (5 bases). V was shortened by 9 bases and J by 6 bases, with 12 bases between the two germline ends. Germline CDR1 reads MNHEY; CDR2 reads SMNVEV (reference sequence). The CDR3 length is 11 residues. CDR3 loop: CASGRGLEQYF. CDR3 sequence (DNA): TGTGCCAGTGGACGGGGTCTCGAGCAGTACTTC.

The chain uses TRBV2 and TRBJ1-1; 7 bases match TRBD1. The V segment lost 0 bases and the J segment 6 bases; nucleotides outside the gene matches: 7. The germline gives CDR1 SNHLY, CDR2 FYNNEI. The CDR3 has 15 residues. The CDR3 protein is CASSEARGPGSEAFF. The CDR3 DNA is TGTGCCAGCAGTGAAGCGAGGGGGCCAGGGTCTGAAGCTTTCTTT.

For this clone: Within the sample, other DNA sequences also encode this same CDR3. This chain links TRBV27 with TRBJ2-6; D unclear. Germline CDR1 reads MNHEY; CDR2 reads SMNVEV (reference sequence). CDR3 length: 14 residues. V dropped 3 bases and J dropped 4 bases, with 7 bases sitting between them. CDR3 amino acids: CASSFSSGANVLTF. For the CDR3, the DNA is TGTGCCAGCAGTTTTAGTTCAGGGGCCAACGTCCTGACTTTC.

The table lists this clone with a count of one. The chain uses TRBV7-9 and TRBJ1-2; possibly TRBD1 for D (6 bases). Germline values: CDR1 SEHNR, CDR2 FQNEAQ (reference sequence). The CDR3 contains 13 residues. The V end was cut by 7 bases, the J end by 5 bases, with 14 bases between. CDR3 sequence: CASTPRGEYGYTF. For the CDR3, the DNA is TGTGCCAGCACTCCCAGGGGAGAGTATGGCTACACCTTC. The entire variable domain, with the rest obtained from reference TRBV7-9 and TRBJ1-2, is as follows: DTGVSQNPRHKITKRGQNVTFRCDPISEHNRLYWYRQTLGQGPEFLTYFQNEAQLEKSRLLSDRFSAERPKGSFSTLEIQRTEQGDSAMYLCASTPRGEYGYTFGSGTRLTVV.

The rearrangement uses TRBV5-1 and TRBJ1-1, with D maybe TRBD1 (6 bases). The V and J ends lost 6 bases and 2 bases respectively, with 17 bases between them. Germline V gives CDR1 SGHRS, CDR2 YFSETQ. The CDR3 loop spans 15 amino acids. The CDR3 loop is CASTPSGTTNTEAFF. Written as DNA, the CDR3 is TGCGCCAGCACCCCGTCCGGGACAACTAACACTGAAGCTTTCTTT.

This clone was seen only once. This chain uses TRBV5-4 with TRBJ1-6; maybe TRBD1 (5 bases). The CDR3 length is 13 residues. Trimming shortened V by 2 bases and J by 8 bases, and 8 bases separated the two germline ends. Germline CDR1 and CDR2: SGHNT and YYREEE (reference sequence). CDR3 bases: TGTGCCAGCAGCTTCACGACAGATTCACCCCTCCACTTT. Translating it yields CASSFTTDSPLHF.

V usage is TRBV30 and J usage is TRBJ1-1; TRBD1 matches at 8 bases. This CDR3 region has 15 residues. With 2 bases clipped from V and 6 bases from J, the junction kept 11 bases outside the gene matches. Germline loops: CDR1 GTSNPN, CDR2 SVGIG (reference sequence). The CDR3 spells CAWSPGGVGGAEAFF. The CDR3 coding sequence is TGTGCCTGGAGTCCAGGGGGCGTAGGTGGCGCTGAAGCTTTCTTT.

This clone has more than one count but fewer than ten. The genes are TRBV4-2 and TRBJ2-5, with 12 bases matching TRBD2. The CDR3 is 14 residues long. In germline, CDR1 is LGHNA, CDR2 YNFKEQ. The V gene end was trimmed by 4 bases and the J gene end by 13 bases; junction bases not matched to a gene: 10. In nucleotides, the CDR3 is TGTGCCAGCAGCCCCGGACTAGCGGGACGCGGGAGGTACTTC. This translates into CASSPGLAGRGRYF.

The chain combines TRBV9 with TRBJ1-1; D is uncertain. The germline gives CDR1 SGDLS, CDR2 YYNGEE. The CDR3 runs 13 residues. Deletions cut 2 bases from V and 1 base from J, with 6 bases between. Here the CDR3 reads CASSVTRNTEAFF. CDR3 in DNA: TGTGCCAGCAGCGTGACAAGGAACACTGAAGCTTTCTTT.

There are many counts of this clone. This chain uses TRBV5-4 with TRBJ1-1; a possible D gene is TRBD1 (5 bases). The CDR3 covers 14 residues. The germline gives CDR1 SGHNT, CDR2 YYREEE (reference sequence). The V and J ends lost 2 bases and 0 bases respectively, with 8 bases between them. This CDR3 reads CASSFSRVNTEAFF. The CDR3 nucleotides are TGTGCCAGCAGCTTCTCCAGGGTGAACACTGAAGCTTTCTTT. The variable domain in full, completed from reference TRBV5-4 and TRBJ1-1, reads ETGVTQSPTHLIKTRGQQVTLRCSSQSGHNTVSWYQQALGQGPQFIFQYYREEENGRGNFPPRFSGLQFPNYSSELNVNALELDDSALYLCASSFSRVNTEAFFGQGTRLTVV.

The genes are TRBV6-6 and TRBJ2-3; 8 bases match TRBD1. V lost 4 bases to trimming and J lost 1 base; unmatched junction nucleotides: 1. The CDR3 contains 14 residues. The germline V gene has CDR1 MNHNY and CDR2 SVGAGI (reference sequence). The CDR3 spells CASSFRGRTDTQYF. The CDR3, as DNA: TGTGCCAGCAGTTTCAGGGGGCGCACAGATACGCAGTATTTT.

The rearrangement joins TRBV11-3 to TRBJ2-1; 10 nucleotides agree with TRBD2. Germline CDR1 reads SGHNT; CDR2 reads YENEEA. This CDR3 has 18 residues. With 4 bases clipped from V and 0 bases from J, the junction kept 9 bases outside the gene matches. The CDR3 loop reads CASSSSAGGPSSYNEQFF. CDR3 in DNA: TGTGCCAGCAGCTCTTCAGCGGGGGGGCCCTCCTCCTACAATGAGCAGTTCTTC.

The chain uses TRBV2 and TRBJ2-7; 10 bases line up with TRBD1. Germline V gene lookup returns CDR1 SNHLY and CDR2 FYNNEI. V shed 1 base and J 3 bases; nucleotides not matched to a gene: 3. This CDR3 has 15 residues. DNA of the CDR3: TGTGCCAGCAGTGAAGGGACAGGGGGAGGCTACGAGCAGTACTTC. It codes for CASSEGTGGGYEQYF.

The V and J genes are TRBV10-3 and TRBJ1-1, with 12 positions matching TRBD1. The CDR3 sequence is 15 residues long. Per the germline V gene, CDR1 is ENHRY and CDR2 is SYGVKD. The ends lost 10 bases at V and 4 bases at J; junction bases unmatched: 10. For the CDR3, the DNA is TGTGCCACGCGGGGGGACAGGGGGCTGAGCACTGAAGCTTTCTTT. This codes for CATRGDRGLSTEAFF.

The chain recombines TRBV7-6 with TRBJ2-7, with 10 bases fitting TRBD1. The trim removed 4 bases at V and 6 bases at J, leaving 9 bases unmatched. The CDR3 extends over 15 amino acids. Per the germline V gene, CDR1 is SGHVS and CDR2 is FNYEAQ. The CDR3 is CASSWGTGVSGEQYF. The CDR3 DNA is TGTGCCAGCAGCTGGGGGACAGGGGTCTCCGGCGAGCAGTACTTC.

The rearrangement joins TRBV10-3 to TRBJ2-5, with D perhaps matching TRBD2 (5 bases). This CDR3 has 16 amino acids. Trimming took 4 bases from V and 5 from J, leaving 20 bases between them. Germline CDR1 is ENHRY and CDR2 is SYGVKD. The CDR3 bases are TGTGCCATCAGTGGAGGGCCCAGCGTGGGCTGGGAGACCCAGTACTTC. It encodes CAISGGPSVGWETQYF.

As DNA, the CDR3 is TGTGCCAGCTCACAACGAGACAGGGTTACTGGAAACACCATATATTTT. Amino acid sequence: CASSQRDRVTGNTIYF. The chain is built from TRBV18 and TRBJ1-3; 7 nucleotides line up with TRBD1. Germline V gene sequence: CDR1 KGHSH, CDR2 LQKENI. Unmatched junction bases numbered 8, after V lost 4 bases and J lost 2 bases. The CDR3 runs 16 residues.